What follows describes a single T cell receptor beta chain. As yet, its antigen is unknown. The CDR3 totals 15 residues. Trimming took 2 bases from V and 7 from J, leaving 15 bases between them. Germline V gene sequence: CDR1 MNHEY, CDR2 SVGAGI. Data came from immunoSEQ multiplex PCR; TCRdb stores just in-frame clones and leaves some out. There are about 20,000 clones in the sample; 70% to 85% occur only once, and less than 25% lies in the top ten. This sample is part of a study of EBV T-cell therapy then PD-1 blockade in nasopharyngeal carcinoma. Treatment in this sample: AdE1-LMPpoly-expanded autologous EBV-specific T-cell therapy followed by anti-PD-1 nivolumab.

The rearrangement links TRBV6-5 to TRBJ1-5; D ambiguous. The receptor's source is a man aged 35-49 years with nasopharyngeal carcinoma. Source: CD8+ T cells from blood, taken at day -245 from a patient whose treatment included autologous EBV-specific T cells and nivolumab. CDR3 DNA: TGTGCCAGCAGTTACCCTGGGGAGGGCACCCAGCCCCAGCATTTT. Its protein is CASSYPGEGTQPQHF.